Each of the 2 T cell receptor beta chains below was sequenced from the same sample in a study of T cells in Graves' hyperthyroidism and ophthalmopathy. Researchers took RNA transcripts and amplified the TCR beta CDR3 regions from them. In the first-round RT-PCR of the TCR CDR3, the HTBI primer set was used. Each CDR3 protein is one row after TCRdb ran MiXCR on the multiplex PCR reads. This repertoire shows under 650,000 distinct CDR3 sequences, around 15% found once; its top ten account for approximately 3.9%. The sample was blood. All receptors come from a woman aged 30 to 39 with Graves' hyperthyroidism.

This clonotype showed up just a few times. V gene TRBV24-1 combines with J gene TRBJ1-1; weak D call: TRBD1 (5 bases). V was pared by 1 base and J by 5 bases, with 13 bases between. The CDR3 sequence is 15 residues long. Germline CDR1 reads KGHDR; CDR2 reads SFDVKD. The CDR3 DNA sequence: TGTGCCACCAGTGATTTCCGGGGGGGGAGGACTGAAGCTTTCTTT. It translates to CATSDFRGGRTEAFF.

This clonotype has a count of ten or more. The chain links TRBV12-3 or TRBV12-4 to TRBJ2-7, with a possible D match to TRBD1 (5 bases). Trimming pared 5 bases from V and 5 bases from J, leaving 13 bases between. The CDR3 is made up of 13 amino acids. The CDR3 here is CASSAVGAHEQYF. The CDR3 nucleotides read TGTGCCAGCAGTGCAGTTGGGGCGCACGAGCAGTACTTC.